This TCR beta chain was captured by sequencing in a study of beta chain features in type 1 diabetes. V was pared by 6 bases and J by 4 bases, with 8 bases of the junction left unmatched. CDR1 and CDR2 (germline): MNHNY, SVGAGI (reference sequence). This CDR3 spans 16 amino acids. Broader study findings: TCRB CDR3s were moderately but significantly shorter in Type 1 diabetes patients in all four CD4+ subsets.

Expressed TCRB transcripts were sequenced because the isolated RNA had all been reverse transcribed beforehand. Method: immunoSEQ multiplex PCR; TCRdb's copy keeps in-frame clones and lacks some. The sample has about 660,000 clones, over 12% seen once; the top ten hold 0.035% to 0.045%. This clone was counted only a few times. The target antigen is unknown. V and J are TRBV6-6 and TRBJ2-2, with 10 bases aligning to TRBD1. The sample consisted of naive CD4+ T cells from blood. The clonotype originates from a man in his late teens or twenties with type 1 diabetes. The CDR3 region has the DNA TGTGCCAGCAGCTCTAGGACAGGGGGATTCACCGGGGAGCTGTTTTTT. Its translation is CASSSRTGGFTGELFF.